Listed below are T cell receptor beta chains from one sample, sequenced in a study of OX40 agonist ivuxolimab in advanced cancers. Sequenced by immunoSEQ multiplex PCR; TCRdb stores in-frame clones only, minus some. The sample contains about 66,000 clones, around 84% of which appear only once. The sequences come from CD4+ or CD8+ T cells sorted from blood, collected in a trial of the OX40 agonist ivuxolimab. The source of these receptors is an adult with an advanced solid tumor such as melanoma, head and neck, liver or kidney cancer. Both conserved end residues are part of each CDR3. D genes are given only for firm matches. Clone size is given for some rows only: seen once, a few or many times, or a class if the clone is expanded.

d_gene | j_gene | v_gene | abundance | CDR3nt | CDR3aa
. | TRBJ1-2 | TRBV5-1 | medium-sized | TGCGCCAGCAGCTTGGGCCTCGAACAAGGCTACACCTTC | CASSLGLEQGYTF
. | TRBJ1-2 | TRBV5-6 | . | TGTGCCAGCAGCTTGGGGCACCGGGGCTATGGCTACACCTTC | CASSLGHRGYGYTF
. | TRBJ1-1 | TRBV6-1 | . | TGTGCCAGCAACCAGGGTGGCACTGAAGCTTTCTTT | CASNQGGTEAFF
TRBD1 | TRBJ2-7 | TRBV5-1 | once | TGCGCCAGCAGCATAAACCCGGGGACAGACTACGAGCAGTACTTC | CASSINPGTDYEQYF
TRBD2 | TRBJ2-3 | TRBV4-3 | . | TGCGCCAGCAGCCTGACTAGCGGGGGCCATAGCACAGATACGCAGTATTTT | CASSLTSGGHSTDTQYF
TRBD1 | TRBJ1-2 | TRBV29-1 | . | TGCAGCGTTACTGAGACAGGGGCAAACTATGGCTACACCTTC | CSVTETGANYGYTF
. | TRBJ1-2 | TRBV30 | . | TGTGCCTGGAGTGTACGACCAGGGGTTAACTATGGCTACACCTTC | CAWSVRPGVNYGYTF
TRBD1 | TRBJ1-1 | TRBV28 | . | TGTGCCAGCAGGGGACAGGGGCCTGCAATATCTGAAGCTTTCTTT | CASRGQGPAISEAFF
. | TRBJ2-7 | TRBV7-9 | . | TGTGCCAGCAGCTTAAGGCGAGGGTCTTACTACGAGCAGTACTTC | CASSLRRGSYYEQYF
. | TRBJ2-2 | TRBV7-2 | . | TGTGCCAGCAGCTCATCTTATAACACCGGGGAGCTGTTTTTT | CASSSSYNTGELFF
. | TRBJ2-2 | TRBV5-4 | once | TGTGCCAGCAGCTTGGCTTCGATAGGGACCGGGGAGCTGTTTTTT | CASSLASIGTGELFF
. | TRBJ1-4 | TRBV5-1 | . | TGCGCCAGCAGGTTGGAAGCAGGGGCTGCGGCTAATGAAAAACTGTTTTTT | CASRLEAGAAANEKLFF
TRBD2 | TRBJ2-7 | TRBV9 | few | TGTGCCAGCAGCGTAGCCGCGGGAGGGTCCTACGAGCAGTACTTC | CASSVAAGGSYEQYF
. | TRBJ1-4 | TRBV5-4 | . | TGTGCCAGCAGCTGGGGGGGGCTTAAGAATGAAAAACTGTTTTTT | CASSWGGLKNEKLFF
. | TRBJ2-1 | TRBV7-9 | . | TGTGCCAGCAGCTTAGGCAGGGGCTCCTACAATGAGCAGTTCTTC | CASSLGRGSYNEQFF
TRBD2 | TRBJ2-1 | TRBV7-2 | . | TGTGCCAGCAGCTTAGAAATAGCGGGGATCAATGAGCAGTTCTTC | CASSLEIAGINEQFF
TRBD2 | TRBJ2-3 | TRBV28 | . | TGTGCCAGCAGCCCTAGCGGGAAACGCACAGATACGCAGTATTTT | CASSPSGKRTDTQYF
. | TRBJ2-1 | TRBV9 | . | TGTGCCAGCAGCGTAATAGGGGAGAATGAGCAGTTCTTC | CASSVIGENEQFF
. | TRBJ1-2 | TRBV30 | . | TGTGCCTGGAATTCCCTACGGGGTTTCGCTAACTATGGCTACACCTTC | CAWNSLRGFANYGYTF
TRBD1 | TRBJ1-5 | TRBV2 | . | TGTGCCAGCAGGGCGTCTCAGGGGGGCAATCAGCCCCAGCATTTT | CASRASQGGNQPQHF
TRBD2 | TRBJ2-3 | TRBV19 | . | TGTGCCAGTAGTGGGACTAGCGGGACTTCAGATACGCAGTATTTT | CASSGTSGTSDTQYF
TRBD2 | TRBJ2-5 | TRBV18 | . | TGTGCCAGCTCACCGGGACTACAACAAGAGACCCAGTACTTC | CASSPGLQQETQYF
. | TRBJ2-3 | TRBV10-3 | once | TGTGCCATCAGTGAGTCTAGGGATACGCAGTATTTT | CAISESRDTQYF
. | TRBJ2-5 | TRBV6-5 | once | TGTGCCAGCAGTTCTCTCCGGGAGACCCAGTACTTC | CASSSLRETQYF
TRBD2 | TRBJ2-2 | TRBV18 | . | TGTGCCAGCTCACCAACCCGGACTAGCCCCGGGGAGCTGTTTTTT | CASSPTRTSPGELFF
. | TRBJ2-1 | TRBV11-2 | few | TGTGCCAGCATGCAGGAGAATGAGCAGTTCTTC | CASMQENEQFF
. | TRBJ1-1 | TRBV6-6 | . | TGTGCCAGCTCAGGGACGAAGGCTTTCTTT | CASSGTKAFF